Following are 12 T cell receptor beta chains from one sample sequenced in a study of cytomegalovirus exposure and HLA in healthy donors. Primers included in the PCR were 60 Vbeta and 13 Jbeta primers. Using immunoSEQ multiplex PCR, the repertoire was profiled, and TCRdb retains in-frame clones only, with some absent. The sample lists fewer than 200,000 clones, roughly nine tenths occurring once. The sequenced sample consisted of PBMCs. The source is a boy younger than 10 in good health and CMV-seronegative.

This chain joins TRBV6-5 and TRBJ2-7; D remains unclear. This CDR3 has 12 residues. Germline lookup yields CDR1 MNHEY and CDR2 SVGAGI. Trimming removed 6 bases from V and 3 bases from J, with 9 bases in between. This CDR3 is CASRGSFYEQYF. DNA for the CDR3: TGTGCCAGCAGGGGCTCCTTCTACGAGCAGTACTTC.

The chain has TRBV6-4 and TRBJ1-6; D gene unclear. The length of the CDR3 is 13 residues. The germline V gene has CDR1 MRHNA and CDR2 SNTAGT. V lost 4 bases to trimming and J lost 6 bases, with 7 bases between them. The CDR3 loop reads CASSAQSNSPLHF. The CDR3 coding sequence is TGTGCCAGCAGTGCACAGAGTAATTCACCCCTCCACTTT.

The CDR3 loop reads CASSSGSLEQYF. DNA of the CDR3: TGTGCCAGCAGTTCTGGCAGTCTCGAGCAGTACTTC. This sequence joins TRBV6-6 and TRBJ2-7, with D unclear. The CDR3 has 12 residues. Germline V lookup: CDR1 MNHNY, CDR2 SVGAGI (reference sequence). The V end lost 4 bases, the J end lost 6 bases, and 10 bases lay between the germline ends.

This clone was recorded a few times. The CDR3 loop is CASSQVQGIYSPLHF. As DNA, the CDR3 is TGCGCCAGCAGCCAAGTACAGGGAATTTATTCACCCCTCCACTTT. The rearrangement uses TRBV4-1 and TRBJ1-6, with D perhaps matching TRBD1 (6 bases). V was shortened by 1 base and J by 8 bases, with 12 bases between the two germline ends. Germline V gives CDR1 MGHRA, CDR2 YSYEKL. The CDR3 is 15 residues long.

The rearrangement links TRBV2 to TRBJ2-1, with 11 positions matching TRBD1. This CDR3 contains 14 residues. Germline V gene data show CDR1 as SNHLY and CDR2 as FYNNEI. Trimming cost V 7 bases and J 7 bases; bases outside gene matches: 6. CDR3 coding DNA: TGTGCCAGCATGGGGACAGGGGGAAAAAATGAGCAGTTCTTC. As protein: CASMGTGGKNEQFF.

The table lists this clone with a few counts. This chain joins TRBV30 and TRBJ1-2; the D gene is possibly TRBD1 (6 bases). Germline V CDR1 and CDR2: GTSNPN, SVGIG (reference sequence). V lost 8 bases, J lost 2 bases, and 12 bases lay in between. The CDR3 contains 12 residues. For the CDR3, the DNA is TGTGCCGGCCTGACAGGAAACTATGGCTACACCTTC. This gives the protein CAGLTGNYGYTF.

The gene calls are TRBV7-9 and TRBJ2-7, with unresolved D. The CDR3 consists of 13 residues. Germline V gene data show CDR1 as SEHNR and CDR2 as FQNEAQ (reference sequence). V lost 4 bases and J lost 1, with 8 bases in between. This chain's CDR3 is CASSSTESYEQYF. As DNA, the CDR3 is TGTGCCAGCAGCTCGACTGAATCCTACGAGCAGTACTTC.

The V call is TRBV7-8, the J call TRBJ2-3, with 9 bases aligning to TRBD2. Trimming took 6 bases from V and 0 from J; bases not matched to a gene: 4. Looked up from germline, CDR1 is SGHVS and CDR2 is FQNEAQ. The CDR3 totals 15 residues. CDR3 sequence (DNA): TGTGCCAGCAGGTCTACTAGCGGGAGCACAGATACGCAGTATTTT. Amino acids: CASRSTSGSTDTQYF.

The chain links TRBV29-1 to TRBJ2-1, with D perhaps TRBD2 (6 bases). The CDR3 contains 11 residues. From germline, CDR1 is SQVTM and CDR2 ANQGSEA. With 4 bases removed from V and 8 bases from J, the gap between germline ends came to 9 bases. In nucleotides, the CDR3 is TGCAGCGTTGCCGGGGGAGATGAGCAGTTCTTC. Its protein is CSVAGGDEQFF.

The rearrangement uses TRBV5-1 and TRBJ2-1; no clear D gene. V was shortened by 3 bases and J by 6 bases, with 7 bases between the two germline ends. Germline CDR1 is SGHRS and CDR2 is YFSETQ. This CDR3 has 12 residues. CDR3 in DNA: TGCGCCAGCAGCTCCGAGGCCAATGAGCAGTTCTTC. As protein: CASSSEANEQFF.

The chain uses TRBV29-1 and TRBJ2-6; 8 bases line up with TRBD1. Germline CDR1 is SQVTM and CDR2 is ANQGSEA. This CDR3 comprises 14 residues. V trimming: 4 bases; J trimming: 2 bases; junction bases outside the gene matches: 1. As DNA, the CDR3 is TGCAGCGTTGTACAGGGGGCTGGGGCCAACGTCCTGACTTTC. Protein: CSVVQGAGANVLTF.

The CDR3 bases are TGCGCCAGCGGACAGGACATAAGCACAGATACGCAGTATTTT. Its translation is CASGQDISTDTQYF. V usage is TRBV5-1 and J usage is TRBJ2-3, with 7 positions matching TRBD1. This CDR3 spans 14 amino acids. CDR1 is SGHRS, CDR2 YFSETQ, per germline. Trimming cost V 7 bases and J 0 bases; bases outside gene matches: 5. Combining the CDR3 with reference TRBV5-1 and TRBJ2-3 gives the whole variable domain KAGVTQTPRYLIKTRGQQVTLSCSPISGHRSVSWYQQTPGQGLQFLFEYFSETQRNKGNFPGRFSGRQFSNSRSEMNVSTLELGDSALYLCASGQDISTDTQYFGPGTRLTVL.